The 20 T cell receptor beta chains below come from one sample, sequenced in a study of blood T cells in healthy people across ages. Through a sample-barcoded 5' primer and a J-beta primer mix, a second PCR was run for about 7 to 12 cycles. TCRdb fed the 5' RACE reads into MiXCR, producing one record per CDR3 protein. The top ten hold 0.65% to 0.75% of the sample, which has around 1,000,000 distinct CDR3 sequences, 25% seen once. These data are also associated with another study on T cells of mothers and their children.

Sequenced input: blood. The receptors derive from a girl aged 2-10 years in good health.

The chain couples TRBV7-2 to TRBJ2-1, with D possibly matching TRBD2 (5 bases). V was trimmed by 1 base and J by 6 bases, leaving 7 bases between them. Germline V gene sequence: CDR1 SGHTA, CDR2 FQGNSA. This CDR3 region has 13 residues. This CDR3 is CASSLEAANEQFF. CDR3 nucleotides: TGTGCCAGCAGCTTAGAAGCGGCCAATGAGCAGTTCTTC.

This clonotype was counted a few times. V gene TRBV20-1 combines with J gene TRBJ2-3; the match to TRBD2 covers 13 bases. Germline values: CDR1 DFQATT, CDR2 SNEGSKA (reference sequence). J was trimmed by 1 base and V by 3 bases; bases with no gene match: 1. The CDR3 consists of 15 residues. CDR3 loop: CSARGTSGGTDTQYF. For the CDR3, the DNA is TGCAGTGCTAGGGGGACTAGCGGGGGCACAGATACGCAGTATTTT.

The genes are TRBV28 and TRBJ1-5; 7 bases are a match to TRBD1. Germline V gene lookup returns CDR1 MDHEN and CDR2 SYDVKM. CDR3 length: 17 amino acids. The V gene end was trimmed by 6 bases and the J gene end by 0 bases; junction bases not matched to a gene: 11. CDR3 sequence reads: CASRQMDRLYSNQPQHF. In DNA, the CDR3 is TGTGCCAGCAGGCAAATGGACAGGCTTTATAGCAATCAGCCCCAGCATTTT.

V and J are TRBV4-1 and TRBJ2-7, with 9 positions matching TRBD2. CDR1 and CDR2 from the germline V gene are MGHRA and YSYEKL. The CDR3 is 16 amino acids. V was pared by 1 base and J by 1 base, with 5 bases of the junction left unmatched. For the CDR3, the DNA is TGCGCCAGCAGCCAAGTCGAGGCGGGAGGGTCCTACGAGCAGTACTTC. Its protein product is CASSQVEAGGSYEQYF.

The chain carries TRBV7-6 and TRBJ2-5; no reliable D call. CDR1 and CDR2 (germline): SGHVS, FNYEAQ. The CDR3 has 15 amino acids. V lost 1 base to trimming and J lost 5 bases, with 14 bases between them. DNA for the CDR3: TGTGCCAGCAGCTTAGGGCAAGGTCCTTGGGAGACCCAGTACTTC. Translation gives CASSLGQGPWETQYF.

The chain combines TRBV21-1 with TRBJ1-1; TRBD1 reflects the table's D call only, with no check against the DNA. TRBV21-1 is deemed a pseudogene. The CDR3 loop spans 15 amino acids. Here the CDR3 DNA reads TGTGCCAGCAGCAAGGCCCCGGGGCAGGGCGGCGAAGCTTTCTTT. As protein: CASSKAPGQGGEAFF.

V is TRBV3-1 and J is TRBJ1-1, with D tentatively TRBD1 (5 bases). Germline loops: CDR1 LGHDT, CDR2 YNNKEL (reference sequence). The CDR3 is made up of 14 amino acids. V lost 1 base and J 4 bases, leaving 10 bases between the germline ends. The CDR3 is CASSQAGNATEAFF. CDR3 bases: TGTGCCAGCAGCCAAGCAGGGAATGCCACTGAAGCTTTCTTT.

In DNA, the CDR3 is TGCAGTGCTAGATCAACGACAGGCCGAGGTTCACCCCTCCACTTT. It yields the protein CSARSTTGRGSPLHF. The chain employs TRBV20-1 and TRBJ1-6; D is possibly TRBD1 (6 bases). This CDR3 contains 15 residues. Between the trimmed V and J ends, which lost 2 bases and 9 bases, there was a span of 17 bases. Germline CDR1 is DFQATT and CDR2 is SNEGSKA (reference sequence).

This clonotype was picked up a small number of times. The chain uses TRBV29-1 and TRBJ2-3; unclear D gene. The V end lost 3 bases, the J end lost 5 bases, and 6 bases lay between the germline ends. This CDR3 contains 11 residues. The V gene's germline CDR1 is SQVTM and CDR2 ANQGSEA. Here the CDR3 reads CSVEAEDTQYF. The CDR3 DNA sequence: TGCAGCGTTGAGGCGGAAGATACGCAGTATTTT.

A remark on this clonotype: An end of the junction does not agree with germline; a read error may underlie this. The chain recombines TRBV5-1 with TRBJ2-5; 13 bases are a match to TRBD2. The CDR3 contains 12 residues. Germline V gives CDR1 SGHRS, CDR2 YFSETQ. The CDR3 DNA reads TGCGCCAGCAGCCCGGGACTAGCGGGACCCGCCTTC. Translating gives CASSPGLAGPAF. Looking up the rest from reference TRBV5-1 and TRBJ2-5 gives the full variable domain: KAGVTQTPRYLIKTRGQQVTLSCSPISGHRSVSWYQQTPGQGLQFLFEYFSETQRNKGNFPGRFSGRQFSNSRSEMNVSTLELGDSALYLCASSPGLAGPAFGPGTRLLVL.

Notes on this clonotype: The junction and the germline gene differ at one end; a read error may be behind it. The chain joins TRBV25-1 to TRBJ1-2; D is unresolved. The CDR3 runs 14 residues. Germline lookup yields CDR1 MGHDK and CDR2 SYGVNS. The CDR3 region has the DNA TGTGCCAGAAGTGAATACCCCCTTAACTATGGCTACACCTTC. Translation gives CARSEYPLNYGYTF.

The chain employs TRBV3-1 and TRBJ2-1; no clear D gene. This CDR3 has 14 residues. V gave up 1 base and J gave up 2 bases, with 6 bases separating them. The germline V gene encodes CDR1 LGHDT and CDR2 YNNKEL (reference sequence). In DNA, the CDR3 is TGTGCCAGCAGCCAAGGCTATACCTACAATGAGCAGTTCTTC. This translates into CASSQGYTYNEQFF.

The sample holds one count of this clonotype. V gene TRBV7-9 combines with J gene TRBJ1-5; D is unclear. V lost 8 bases and J 4 bases, leaving 6 bases between the germline ends. The germline CDR1 and CDR2 sequences are SEHNR and FQNEAQ (reference sequence). The CDR3 contains 11 residues. The CDR3 coding sequence is TGTGCCAGCGGTAATAATCAGCCCCAGCATTTT. It encodes CASGNNQPQHF.

The rearrangement joins TRBV7-3 to TRBJ2-6; the D gene is possibly TRBD2 (6 bases). Germline V gene lookup returns CDR1 SGHTA and CDR2 FQGTGA. This CDR3 spans 16 amino acids. Trimming left V 5 bases short and J 4 bases short, with 15 bases between. The CDR3 nucleotides read TGTGCCAGCAGCAATGGGGGGACCTCCGGGGCCAACGTCCTGACTTTC. Translating it yields CASSNGGTSGANVLTF.

This clonotype has a count of ten or more. The chain carries TRBV14 and TRBJ2-5; D is perhaps TRBD2 (6 bases). The CDR3 is 14 amino acids. Trimming took 1 base from V and 4 from J, leaving 10 bases between them. Germline V gene lookup returns CDR1 SGHDN and CDR2 FVKESK. The CDR3 protein is CASSQVGGRETQYF. The CDR3 nucleotides read TGTGCCAGCAGCCAAGTTGGAGGGAGAGAGACCCAGTACTTC.

This clonotype was picked up a small number of times. The chain recombines TRBV29-1 with TRBJ1-1, with 7 nucleotides matching TRBD1. This CDR3 has 13 residues. Germline CDR1 reads SQVTM; CDR2 reads ANQGSEA. The trim removed 7 bases at V and 0 bases at J, leaving 5 bases unmatched. CDR3 DNA sequence: TGCAGCGCCAGGACAGGAGTGAACACTGAAGCTTTCTTT. Protein sequence: CSARTGVNTEAFF. The full variable domain, rest sourced from reference TRBV29-1 and TRBJ1-1, is SAVISQKPSRDICQRGTSLTIQCQVDSQVTMMFWYRQQPGQSLTLIATANQGSEATYESGFVIDKFPISRPNLTFSTLTVSNMSPEDSSIYLCSARTGVNTEAFFGQGTRLTVV.

This clonotype showed up just a few times. This chain joins TRBV5-1 and TRBJ1-1; no reliable D call. Trimming shortened V by 4 bases and J by 0 bases, and 7 bases separated the two germline ends. This CDR3 region has 13 residues. Germline V gene lookup returns CDR1 SGHRS and CDR2 YFSETQ. The CDR3 bases are TGCGCCAGCAGCCATGTACTGAACACTGAAGCTTTCTTT. This codes for CASSHVLNTEAFF.

This clonotype was seen more than once but under ten times. J is TRBJ1-1 and V is TRBV11-1; no definite D call. Trimming shortened V by 2 bases and J by 0 bases, and 4 bases separated the two germline ends. This CDR3 spans 13 amino acids. Germline V CDR1 and CDR2: SGHAT, FQDESV (reference sequence). Written as DNA, the CDR3 is TGTGCCAGCAGCTTAAATCTGAACACTGAAGCTTTCTTT. Translation: CASSLNLNTEAFF. Supplemented by reference TRBV11-1 and TRBJ1-1, the full variable domain reads EAEVAQSPRYKITEKSQAVAFWCDPISGHATLYWYRQILGQGPELLVQFQDESVVDDSQLPKDRFSAERLKGVDSTLKIQPAELGDSAMYLCASSLNLNTEAFFGQGTRLTVV.

The J gene is TRBJ1-1, the V gene TRBV12-5; a weak D match, TRBD1 (5 bases). Deletions cut 0 bases from V and 3 bases from J, with 5 bases between. Germline V lookup: CDR1 LGHNT, CDR2 FRNRAP. The CDR3 covers 13 residues. DNA of the CDR3: TGTGCTAGTGGTTTGGTACAGGACACTGAAGCTTTCTTT. This translates into CASGLVQDTEAFF. The variable domain in full, with the rest retrieved from reference TRBV12-5 and TRBJ1-1, is DARVTQTPRHKVTEMGQEVTMRCQPILGHNTVFWYRQTMMQGLELLAYFRNRAPLDDSGMPKDRFSAEMPDATLATLKIQPSEPRDSAVYFCASGLVQDTEAFFGQGTRLTVV.

As to this clonotype: A junction end diverges from the germline sequence, so it may reflect a read error. CDR3 in DNA: TGTGCCACCAGTGATTTGCAGGGCTTGATTGAGTTCTTC. It yields the protein CATSDLQGLIEFF. The genes are TRBV24-1 and TRBJ2-5; possibly TRBD1 for D (5 bases). CDR1 KGHDR and CDR2 SFDVKD come from the germline V gene. The length of the CDR3 is 13 residues.